Shown below are 11 T cell receptor beta chains from a single sample sequenced in a study of blood T cell repertoires in COVID-19. TCRdb's table, derived via immunoSEQ multiplex PCR, lists solely in-frame clones and lacks some. The profile shows a few hundred thousand clones, 65% to 85% of them singletons. The sequencing input was peripheral blood. Receptor source: a woman in her forties or fifties with acute or convalescent COVID-19.

This clone turned up a few times. This chain links TRBV10-2 with TRBJ2-1; 7 bases are shared with TRBD2. V lost 0 bases, J lost 0 bases, and 2 bases stayed unmatched. Per the germline V gene, CDR1 is WSHSY and CDR2 is SAAADI. The CDR3 contains 16 residues. CDR3 sequence reads: CASSESGGSSYNEQFF. DNA for the CDR3: TGCGCCAGCAGTGAGTCGGGCGGGAGCTCCTACAATGAGCAGTTCTTC.

The chain carries TRBV2 and TRBJ1-5, with a tentative D call TRBD1 (5 bases). Germline CDR1 is SNHLY and CDR2 is FYNNEI. V lost 6 bases to trimming and J lost 3 bases, with 9 bases between them. This CDR3 is built from 13 residues. The DNA for the CDR3 is TGTGCCAGCAGGGGACTACTCAATCAGCCCCAGCATTTT. Translation: CASRGLLNQPQHF.

This chain uses TRBV7-2 with TRBJ2-1; D remains ambiguous. Trimming stripped 5 bases from V and 14 bases from J, with 16 bases between. Germline CDR1 is SGHTA and CDR2 is FQGNSA. The CDR3 extends over 12 amino acids. CDR3 protein: CASSRPAGQEFF. The CDR3, as DNA: TGTGCCAGCAGCCGCCCCGCAGGCCAAGAGTTCTTC.

V and J are TRBV24-1 and TRBJ2-5, with D maybe TRBD1 (6 bases). In germline, CDR1 is KGHDR, CDR2 SFDVKD. The CDR3 covers 14 residues. V was trimmed by 2 bases and J by 5 bases, leaving 11 bases between them. The chain's CDR3 is CATSDSTGMETQYF. The CDR3 region has the DNA TGTGCCACCAGTGATTCGACAGGTATGGAGACCCAGTACTTC.

V and J are TRBV12-3 or TRBV12-4 and TRBJ1-2; D is perhaps TRBD1 (6 bases). This CDR3 has 13 residues. V lost 1 base, J lost 9 bases, and 12 bases lay in between. This chain's CDR3 is CASSLGQGRSYTF. The CDR3 coding sequence is TGTGCCAGCAGTTTAGGCCAGGGGCGAAGCTACACCTTC.

V is TRBV7-7 and J is TRBJ2-5; D may be TRBD1 (5 bases). Germline values: CDR1 SSHAT, CDR2 FNYEAQ (reference sequence). The CDR3 sequence is 14 residues long. Trimming took off 2 bases at V and 2 bases at J, with 9 bases between the two ends. CDR3 coding DNA: TGTGCCAGCAGCTTATTACCAGGGCAAGAGACCCAGTACTTC. It is translated as CASSLLPGQETQYF.

The chain combines TRBV19 with TRBJ1-5; TRBD1 matches at 7 bases. This CDR3 has 18 amino acids. Germline V gene sequence: CDR1 LNHDA, CDR2 SQIVND (reference sequence). V was pared by 1 base and J by 3 bases, with 12 bases of the junction left unmatched. For the CDR3, the DNA is TGTGCCAGTAGTATAGGCGCCGGACAGGCCCTTTTCAATCAGCCCCAGCATTTT. This codes for CASSIGAGQALFNQPQHF.

The chain recombines TRBV3-1 (or the pseudogene TRBV3-2) with TRBJ2-2; 11 bases fit TRBD2. The trim removed 5 bases at V and 3 bases at J, leaving 2 bases unmatched. Germline V CDR1 and CDR2: LGHDT, YNNKEL (reference sequence). The CDR3 runs to 15 residues. CDR3: CASSEGLADTGELFF. The CDR3 DNA sequence: TGTGCCAGCAGCGAGGGACTAGCGGACACCGGGGAGCTGTTTTTT.

The chain combines TRBV27 with TRBJ1-2; D might be TRBD1 (5 bases). The germline gives CDR1 MNHEY, CDR2 SMNVEV (reference sequence). Trimming left V 5 bases short and J 3 bases short, with 22 bases between. The CDR3 sequence is 17 residues long. CDR3 residues: CASSPSYIRDPDYGYTF. CDR3 nucleotides: TGTGCCAGCAGTCCATCTTATATCAGGGATCCGGACTATGGCTACACCTTC.

The chain recombines TRBV14 with TRBJ2-7; TRBD2 agrees at 10 bases. Germline V gene lookup returns CDR1 SGHDN and CDR2 FVKESK. The V gene end was trimmed by 5 bases and the J gene end by 2 bases; junction bases not matched to a gene: 6. The CDR3 spans 15 residues. The CDR3 is CASSMIAGGAYEQYF. The CDR3 bases are TGTGCCAGCAGCATGATAGCGGGAGGCGCCTACGAGCAGTACTTC. The variable domain in full, completed from reference TRBV14 and TRBJ2-7, reads EAGVTQFPSHSVIEKGQTVTLRCDPISGHDNLYWYRRVMGKEIKFLLHFVKESKQDESGMPNNRFLAERTGGTYSTLKVQPAELEDSGVYFCASSMIAGGAYEQYFGPGTRLTVT.

CDR3 nucleotide sequence: TGTGCCAGCAGCATACAGGGGAACTCCCAAGAAGCTTTCTTT. Its protein is CASSIQGNSQEAFF. The chain has TRBV7-3 and TRBJ1-1; TRBD1 agrees at 7 bases. Germline V gene lookup returns CDR1 SGHTA and CDR2 FQGTGA. The CDR3 length is 14 residues. With V trimmed by 5 bases and J by 8 bases, 11 bases remained unmatched.